Included here is one T cell receptor (beta chain) sequence, with context. Its target is not known. These data are taken from a study of shared clonotypes between healthy human individuals. Study outcomes and limitations: Lower generation probabilities were found for non-shared clonotypes than for those shared by all four donors.

Data came from immunoSEQ multiplex PCR; TCRdb stores just in-frame clones and leaves some out. This repertoire shows some 2,000,000 clones, nearly 97% found once; its top ten account for 0.1% to 0.15%. Looked up from germline, CDR1 is LNHDA and CDR2 is SQIVND (reference sequence). The CDR3 covers 12 residues. Trimming cost V 8 bases and J 4 bases, with 9 bases left between them. J is TRBJ1-3 and V is TRBV19; D remains ambiguous. Sequenced input: naive CD4+ T cells sorted from blood. Subset of the sample: CD45RA+ positively selected. This receptor was taken from a man between 18 and 35 years old in good health. CDR3 in amino acids: CASGPGGNTIYF. As DNA, the CDR3 is TGTGCCAGTGGCCCTGGGGGAAACACCATATATTTT. The variable domain in full, with the rest retrieved from reference TRBV19 and TRBJ1-3, is DGGITQSPKYLFRKEGQNVTLSCEQNLNHDAMYWYRQDPGQGLRLIYYSQIVNDFQKGDIAEGYSVSREKKESFPLTVTSAQKNPTAFYLCASGPGGNTIYFGEGSWLTVV.